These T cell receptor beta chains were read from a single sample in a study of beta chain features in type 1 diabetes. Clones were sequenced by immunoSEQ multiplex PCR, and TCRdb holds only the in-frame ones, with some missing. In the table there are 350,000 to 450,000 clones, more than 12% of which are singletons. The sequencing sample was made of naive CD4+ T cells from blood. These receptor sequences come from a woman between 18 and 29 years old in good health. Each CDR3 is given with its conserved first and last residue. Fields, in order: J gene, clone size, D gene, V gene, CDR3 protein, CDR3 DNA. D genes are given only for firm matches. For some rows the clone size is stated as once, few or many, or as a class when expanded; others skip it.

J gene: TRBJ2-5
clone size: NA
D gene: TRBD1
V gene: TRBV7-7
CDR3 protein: CASSQQGGTQYF
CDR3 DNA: TGTGCCAGCAGCCAACAGGGGGGAACCCAGTACTTC

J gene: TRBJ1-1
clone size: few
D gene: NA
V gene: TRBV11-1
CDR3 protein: CASSLYEGRGTEAFF
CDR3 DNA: TGTGCCAGCAGCTTATATGAGGGCCGGGGCACTGAAGCTTTCTTT

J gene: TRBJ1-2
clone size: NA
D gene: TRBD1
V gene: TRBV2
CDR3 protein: CASRGDRADGYTF
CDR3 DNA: TGTGCCAGCAGGGGGGACAGGGCGGATGGCTACACCTTC

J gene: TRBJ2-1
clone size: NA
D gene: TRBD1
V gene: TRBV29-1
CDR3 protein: CSVSTPGTGTGVREQFF
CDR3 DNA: TGCAGCGTTTCTACTCCGGGAACAGGGACAGGGGTCCGCGAGCAGTTCTTC

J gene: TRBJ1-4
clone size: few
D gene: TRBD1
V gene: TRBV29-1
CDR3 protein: CTVRQGGEKLFF
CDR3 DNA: TGCACCGTACGACAGGGGGGTGAAAAACTGTTTTTT

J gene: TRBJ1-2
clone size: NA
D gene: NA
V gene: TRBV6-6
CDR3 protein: CASSRPAQLRGAYTF
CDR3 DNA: TGTGCCAGCAGCCGGCCCGCACAACTGCGGGGCGCCTACACCTTC

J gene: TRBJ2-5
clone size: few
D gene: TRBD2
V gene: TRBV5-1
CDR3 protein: CASSLTSGRAGETQYF
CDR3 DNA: TGCGCCAGCAGCCTGACTAGCGGGAGAGCTGGAGAGACCCAGTACTTC

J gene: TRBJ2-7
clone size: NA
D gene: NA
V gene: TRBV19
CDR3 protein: CASSNQQRLVYEQYF
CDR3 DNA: TGTGCCAGTAGTAACCAACAACGACTAGTTTACGAGCAGTACTTC

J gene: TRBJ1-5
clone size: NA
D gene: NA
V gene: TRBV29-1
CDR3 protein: CSVGGSAATDQPQHF
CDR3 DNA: TGCAGCGTAGGAGGCTCGGCGGCGACTGATCAGCCCCAGCATTTT

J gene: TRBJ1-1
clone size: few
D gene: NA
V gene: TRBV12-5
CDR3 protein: CASGRGPASTEAFF
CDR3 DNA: TGTGCTAGTGGACGAGGCCCGGCGAGCACTGAAGCTTTCTTT